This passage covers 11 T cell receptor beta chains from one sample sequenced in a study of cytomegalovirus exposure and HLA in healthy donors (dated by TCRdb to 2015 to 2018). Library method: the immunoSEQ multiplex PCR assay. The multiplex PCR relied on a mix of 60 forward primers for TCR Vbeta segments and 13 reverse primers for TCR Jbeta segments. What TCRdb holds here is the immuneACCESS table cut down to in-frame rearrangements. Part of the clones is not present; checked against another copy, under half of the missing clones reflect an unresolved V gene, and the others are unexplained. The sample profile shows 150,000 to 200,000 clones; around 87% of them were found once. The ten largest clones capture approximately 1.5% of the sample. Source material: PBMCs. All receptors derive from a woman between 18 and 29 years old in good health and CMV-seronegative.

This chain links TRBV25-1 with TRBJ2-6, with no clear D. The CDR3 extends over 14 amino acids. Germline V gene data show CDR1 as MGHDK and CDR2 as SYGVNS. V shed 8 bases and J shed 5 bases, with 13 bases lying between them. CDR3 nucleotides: TGTGCCAGCGGGTTACCAGGTCGGGCCAACGTCCTGACTTTC. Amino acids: CASGLPGRANVLTF.

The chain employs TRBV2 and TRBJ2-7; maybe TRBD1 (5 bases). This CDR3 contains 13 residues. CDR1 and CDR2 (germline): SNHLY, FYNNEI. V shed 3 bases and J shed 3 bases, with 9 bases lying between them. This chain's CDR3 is CASSDPGIYEQYF. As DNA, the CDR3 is TGTGCCAGCAGTGATCCAGGGATCTACGAGCAGTACTTC. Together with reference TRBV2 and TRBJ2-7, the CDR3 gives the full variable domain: EPEVTQTPSHQVTQMGQEVILRCVPISNHLYFYWYRQILGQKVEFLVSFYNNEISEKSEIFDDQFSVERPDGSNFTLKIRSTKLEDSAMYFCASSDPGIYEQYFGPGTRLTVT.

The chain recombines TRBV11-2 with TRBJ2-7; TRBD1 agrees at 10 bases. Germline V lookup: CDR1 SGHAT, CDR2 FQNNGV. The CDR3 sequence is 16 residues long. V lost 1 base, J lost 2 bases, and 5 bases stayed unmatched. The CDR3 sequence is CASSLVGGQGAYEQYF. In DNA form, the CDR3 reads TGTGCCAGCAGCTTAGTGGGAGGACAGGGGGCCTACGAGCAGTACTTC.

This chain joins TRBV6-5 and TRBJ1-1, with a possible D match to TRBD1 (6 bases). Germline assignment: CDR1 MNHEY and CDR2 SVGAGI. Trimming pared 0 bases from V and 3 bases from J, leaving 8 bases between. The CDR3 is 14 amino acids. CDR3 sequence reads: CASSYSSGDTEAFF. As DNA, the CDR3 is TGTGCCAGCAGTTACTCGTCAGGGGACACTGAAGCTTTCTTT.

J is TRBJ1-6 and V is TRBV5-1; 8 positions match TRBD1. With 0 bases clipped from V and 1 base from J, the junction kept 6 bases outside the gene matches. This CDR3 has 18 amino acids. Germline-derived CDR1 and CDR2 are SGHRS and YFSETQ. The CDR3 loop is CASSLGQGAYSYNSPLHF. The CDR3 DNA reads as TGCGCCAGCAGCTTGGGGCAGGGGGCATATTCCTATAATTCACCCCTCCACTTT.

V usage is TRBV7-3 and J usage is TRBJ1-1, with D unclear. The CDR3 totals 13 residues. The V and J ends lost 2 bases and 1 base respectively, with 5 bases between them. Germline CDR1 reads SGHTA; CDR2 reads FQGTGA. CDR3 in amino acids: CASSLGQNTEAFF. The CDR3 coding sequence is TGTGCCAGCAGCTTAGGGCAGAACACTGAAGCTTTCTTT.

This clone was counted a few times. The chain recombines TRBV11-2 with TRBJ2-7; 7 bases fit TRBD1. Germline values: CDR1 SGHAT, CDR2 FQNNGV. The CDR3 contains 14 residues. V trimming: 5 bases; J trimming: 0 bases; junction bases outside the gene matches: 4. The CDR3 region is CASSLRDSSYEQYF. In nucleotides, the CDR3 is TGTGCCAGCAGCCTCCGGGACAGCTCCTACGAGCAGTACTTC.

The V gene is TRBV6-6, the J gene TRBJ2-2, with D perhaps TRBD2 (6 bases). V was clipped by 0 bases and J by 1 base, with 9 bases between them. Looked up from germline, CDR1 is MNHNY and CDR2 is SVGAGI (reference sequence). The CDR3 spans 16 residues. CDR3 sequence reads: CASSYSLGGNTGELFF. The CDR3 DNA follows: TGTGCCAGCAGTTACTCCCTCGGGGGGAACACCGGGGAGCTGTTTTTT.

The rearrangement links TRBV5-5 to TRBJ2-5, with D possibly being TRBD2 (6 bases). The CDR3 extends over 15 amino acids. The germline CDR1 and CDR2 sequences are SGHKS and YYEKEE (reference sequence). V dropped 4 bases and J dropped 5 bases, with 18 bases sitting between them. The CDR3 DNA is TGTGCCAGCAGCCTTATCTCCGGGGCGGGGGAGACCCAGTACTTC. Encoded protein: CASSLISGAGETQYF.

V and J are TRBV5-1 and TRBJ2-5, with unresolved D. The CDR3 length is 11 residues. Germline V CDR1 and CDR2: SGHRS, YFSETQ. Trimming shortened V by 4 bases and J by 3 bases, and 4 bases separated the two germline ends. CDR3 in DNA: TGCGCCAGCAGCGCGGAAGAGACCCAGTACTTC. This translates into CASSAEETQYF. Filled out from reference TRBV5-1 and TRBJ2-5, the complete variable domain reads KAGVTQTPRYLIKTRGQQVTLSCSPISGHRSVSWYQQTPGQGLQFLFEYFSETQRNKGNFPGRFSGRQFSNSRSEMNVSTLELGDSALYLCASSAEETQYFGPGTRLLVL.

The CDR3 sequence: CATVKGGGTDTQYF. The CDR3 coding sequence is TGTGCCACCGTTAAGGGAGGGGGCACAGATACGCAGTATTTT. The chain joins TRBV10-3 to TRBJ2-3; 7 positions agree with TRBD2. Germline V gene sequence: CDR1 ENHRY, CDR2 SYGVKD. Losses at the gene ends were 10 bases for V and 1 base for J; bases not matched to a gene: 8. The CDR3 totals 14 residues.